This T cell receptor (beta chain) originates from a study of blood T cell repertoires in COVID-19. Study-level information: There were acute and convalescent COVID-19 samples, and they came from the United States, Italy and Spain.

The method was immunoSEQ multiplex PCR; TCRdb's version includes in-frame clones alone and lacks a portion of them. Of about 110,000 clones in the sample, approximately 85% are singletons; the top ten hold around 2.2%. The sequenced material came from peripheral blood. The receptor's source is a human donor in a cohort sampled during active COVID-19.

The CDR3 coding sequence is TGTGCCAGCAGTTACCCGGGACAGGGGGGTGAGACCCAGTACTTC. Encoded protein: CASSYPGQGGETQYF. The V and J genes are TRBV6-5 and TRBJ2-5; 11 bases line up with TRBD1. Per germline, CDR1 MNHEY and CDR2 SVGAGI. The junction had 4 bases not matched to a gene; V was cut back by 2 bases and J by 5 bases. The CDR3 runs to 15 residues.